What follows describes a single TCR beta chain. Its antigen is currently unknown. Per the original data handling: A papillary thyroid cancer distant-metastasis classifier was built from CDR3 differences across clinicopathological groups. TCRdb reassembled clones from the PCR reads with MiXCR. TCRdb, rather than the study authors, made the V and J calls. The data contain 21,000 or so clones, around 12% of them singletons. The data were taken from a study of metastatic and nonmetastatic thyroid tumors. Turning to the study itself: The authors compared repertoires across blood and tumor or nodule tissue from malignant and benign thyroid patients. Study-level points and caveats: A significant increase in TCR beta diversity was reportedly seen in malignant thyroid tumors relative to benign nodules, in blood and tumor.

The CDR3 totals 15 residues. Germline CDR1 MDHEN, CDR2 SYDVKM. V lost 6 bases to trimming and J lost 2 bases, with 16 bases between them. Every patient was untreated before thyroid surgery. The sample consisted of blood. The J gene is TRBJ1-2, the V gene TRBV28; no clear D. The TCR originated in a female donor with papillary thyroid cancer or a benign thyroid nodule (not recorded which). Some clones in this sample may be carry-over from other donors' samples. CDR3 loop: CASSPSLGLNYGYTF. CDR3 bases: TGTGCCAGCAGCCCAAGCTTAGGCCTAAACTATGGCTACACCTTC.